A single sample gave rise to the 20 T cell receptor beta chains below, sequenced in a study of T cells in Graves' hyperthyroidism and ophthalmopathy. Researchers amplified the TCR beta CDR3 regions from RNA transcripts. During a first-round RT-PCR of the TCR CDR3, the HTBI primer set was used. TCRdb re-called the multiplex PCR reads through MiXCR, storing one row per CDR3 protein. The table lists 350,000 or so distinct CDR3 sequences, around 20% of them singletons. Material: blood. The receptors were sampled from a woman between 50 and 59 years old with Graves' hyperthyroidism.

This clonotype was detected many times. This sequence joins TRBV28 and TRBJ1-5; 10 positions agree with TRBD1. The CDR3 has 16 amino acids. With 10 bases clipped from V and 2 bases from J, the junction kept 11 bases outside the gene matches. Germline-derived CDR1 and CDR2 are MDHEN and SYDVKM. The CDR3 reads CAIPGDRGTGNQPQHF. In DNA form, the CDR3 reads TGTGCCATCCCGGGGGACAGGGGAACGGGCAATCAGCCCCAGCATTTT.

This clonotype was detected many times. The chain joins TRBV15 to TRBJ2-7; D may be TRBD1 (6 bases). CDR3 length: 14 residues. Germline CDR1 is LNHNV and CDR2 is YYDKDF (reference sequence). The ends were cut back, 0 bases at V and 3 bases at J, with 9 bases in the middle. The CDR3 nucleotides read TGTGCCACCAGCAGAGATCTACAGGGCTACGAGCAGTACTTC. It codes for CATSRDLQGYEQYF. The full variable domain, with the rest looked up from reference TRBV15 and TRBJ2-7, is DAMVIQNPRYQVTQFGKPVTLSCSQTLNHNVMYWYQQKSSQAPKLLFHYYDKDFNNEADTPDNFQSRRPNTSFCFLDIRSPGLGDTAMYLCATSRDLQGYEQYFGPGTRLTVT.

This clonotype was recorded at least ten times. This chain's CDR3 is CASGFRLAGVGRSNEQFF. CDR3 in DNA: TGTGCTAGTGGTTTTCGGCTAGCGGGAGTTGGTCGGAGCAATGAGCAGTTCTTC. This chain connects TRBV12-5 to TRBJ2-1; 10 bases agree with TRBD2. Germline CDR1 LGHNT, CDR2 FRNRAP. This CDR3 is 18 amino acids long. V lost 3 bases to trimming and J lost 6 bases; unmatched junction nucleotides: 14.

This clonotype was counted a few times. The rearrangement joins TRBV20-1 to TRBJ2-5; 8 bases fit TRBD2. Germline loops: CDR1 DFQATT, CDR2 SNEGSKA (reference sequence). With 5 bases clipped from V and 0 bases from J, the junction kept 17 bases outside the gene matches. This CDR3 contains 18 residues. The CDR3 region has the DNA TGCAGTGCTCTCAGACGGTACAGCGGGAGATTGTACCAAGAGACCCAGTACTTC. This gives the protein CSALRRYSGRLYQETQYF.

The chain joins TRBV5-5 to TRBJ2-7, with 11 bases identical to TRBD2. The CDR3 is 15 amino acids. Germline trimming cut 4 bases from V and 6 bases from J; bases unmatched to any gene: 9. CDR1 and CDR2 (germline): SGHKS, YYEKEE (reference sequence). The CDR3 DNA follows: TGTGCCAGCAGCAGGATAGCGGGGGGGCTACTCGAGCAGTACTTC. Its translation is CASSRIAGGLLEQYF.

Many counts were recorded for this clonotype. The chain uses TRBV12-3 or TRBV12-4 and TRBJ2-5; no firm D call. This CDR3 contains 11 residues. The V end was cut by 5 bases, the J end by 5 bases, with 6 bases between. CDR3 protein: CASSHRETQYF. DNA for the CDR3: TGTGCCAGCAGTCATCGGGAGACCCAGTACTTC.

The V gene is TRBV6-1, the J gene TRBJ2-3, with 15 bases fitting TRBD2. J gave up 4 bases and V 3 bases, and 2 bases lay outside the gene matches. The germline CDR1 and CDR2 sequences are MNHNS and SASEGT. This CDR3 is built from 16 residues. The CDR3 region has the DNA TGTGCCAGCAGTGATGGACTAGCGGGGGGGCCAGATACGCAGTATTTT. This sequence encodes CASSDGLAGGPDTQYF.

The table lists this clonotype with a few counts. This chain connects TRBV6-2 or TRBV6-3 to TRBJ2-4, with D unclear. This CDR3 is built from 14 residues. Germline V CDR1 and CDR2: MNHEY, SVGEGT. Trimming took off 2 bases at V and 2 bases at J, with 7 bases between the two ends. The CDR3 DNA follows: TGTGCCAGCAGTTACGGGGTGACCAAAAACATTCAGTACTTC. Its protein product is CASSYGVTKNIQYF.

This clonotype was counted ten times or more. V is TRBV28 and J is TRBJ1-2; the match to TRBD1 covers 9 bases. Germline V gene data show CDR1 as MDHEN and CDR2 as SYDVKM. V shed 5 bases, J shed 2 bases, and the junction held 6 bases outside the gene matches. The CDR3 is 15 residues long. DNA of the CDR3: TGTGCCAGCAGTGCCGGGACAGGGACAAACTATGGCTACACCTTC. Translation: CASSAGTGTNYGYTF.

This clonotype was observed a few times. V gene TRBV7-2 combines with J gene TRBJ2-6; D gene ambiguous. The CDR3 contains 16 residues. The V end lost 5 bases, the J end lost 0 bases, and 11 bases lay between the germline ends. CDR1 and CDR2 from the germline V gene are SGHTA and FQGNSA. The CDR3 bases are TGTGCCAGCAGCCTCAACCCGGTCTCTGGGGCCAACGTCCTGACTTTC. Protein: CASSLNPVSGANVLTF.

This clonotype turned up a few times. This CDR3 is CASSEQGIVSYEQYF. The CDR3 DNA reads as TGTGCCAGCAGTGAACAGGGTATTGTCTCCTACGAGCAGTACTTC. V usage is TRBV6-1 and J usage is TRBJ2-7, with D possibly being TRBD1 (5 bases). This CDR3 contains 15 residues. Trimming removed 2 bases at V and 0 bases at J, with 11 bases between. Germline lookup yields CDR1 MNHNS and CDR2 SASEGT.

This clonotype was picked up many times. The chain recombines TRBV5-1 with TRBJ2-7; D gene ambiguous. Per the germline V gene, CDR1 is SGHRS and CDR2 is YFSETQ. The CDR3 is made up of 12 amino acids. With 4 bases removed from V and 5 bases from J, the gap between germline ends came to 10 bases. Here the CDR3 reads CASSPTPNEQYF. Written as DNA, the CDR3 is TGCGCCAGCAGCCCGACCCCCAACGAGCAGTACTTC. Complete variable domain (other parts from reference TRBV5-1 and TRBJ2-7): KAGVTQTPRYLIKTRGQQVTLSCSPISGHRSVSWYQQTPGQGLQFLFEYFSETQRNKGNFPGRFSGRQFSNSRSEMNVSTLELGDSALYLCASSPTPNEQYFGPGTRLTVT.

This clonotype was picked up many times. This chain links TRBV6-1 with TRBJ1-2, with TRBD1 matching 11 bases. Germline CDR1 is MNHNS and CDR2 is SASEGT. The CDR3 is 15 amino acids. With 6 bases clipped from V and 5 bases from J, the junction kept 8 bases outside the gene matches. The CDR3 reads CASRKTGQGAYGYTF. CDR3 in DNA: TGTGCCAGCAGGAAGACCGGACAGGGGGCATATGGCTACACCTTC.

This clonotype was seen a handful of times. The CDR3 DNA reads TGTGCCAGCAGTCAAAACCTTGTAGCTTTCTTT. It yields the protein CASSQNLVAFF. The chain uses TRBV6-1 and TRBJ1-1; D call uncertain. Trimming cost V 5 bases and J 10 bases, with 11 bases left between them. The CDR3 is 11 residues long. Germline CDR1 reads MNHNS; CDR2 reads SASEGT.

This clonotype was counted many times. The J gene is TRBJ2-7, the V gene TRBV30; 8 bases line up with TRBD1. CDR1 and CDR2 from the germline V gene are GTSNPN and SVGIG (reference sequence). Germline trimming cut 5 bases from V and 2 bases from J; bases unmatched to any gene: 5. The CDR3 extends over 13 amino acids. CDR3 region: CAWRRGLTYEQYF. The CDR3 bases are TGTGCCTGGCGCAGGGGGCTTACCTACGAGCAGTACTTC.

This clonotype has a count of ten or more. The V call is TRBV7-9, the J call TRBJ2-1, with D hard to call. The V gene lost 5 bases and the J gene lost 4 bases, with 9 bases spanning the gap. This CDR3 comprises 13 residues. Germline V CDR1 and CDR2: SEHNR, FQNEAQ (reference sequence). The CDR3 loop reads CASSTAGYNEQFF. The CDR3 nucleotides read TGTGCCAGCAGCACCGCTGGATACAATGAGCAGTTCTTC.

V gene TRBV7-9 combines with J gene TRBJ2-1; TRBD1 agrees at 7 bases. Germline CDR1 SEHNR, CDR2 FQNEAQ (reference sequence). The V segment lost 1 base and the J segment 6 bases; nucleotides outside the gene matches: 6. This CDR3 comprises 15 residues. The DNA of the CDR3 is TGTGCCAGCAGCTTAGGACAGGGTAAGGGCAATGAGCAGTTCTTC. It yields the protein CASSLGQGKGNEQFF.

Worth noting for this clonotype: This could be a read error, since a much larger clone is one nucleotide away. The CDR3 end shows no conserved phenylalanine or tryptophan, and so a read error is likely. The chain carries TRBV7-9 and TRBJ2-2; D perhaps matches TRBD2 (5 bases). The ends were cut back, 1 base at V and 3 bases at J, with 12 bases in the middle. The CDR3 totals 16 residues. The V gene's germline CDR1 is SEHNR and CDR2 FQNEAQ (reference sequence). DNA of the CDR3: TGTGCCAGCAGCTTAGGGGTAGCGCGCGACACCGGGGAGCTGTTTCTT. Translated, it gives CASSLGVARDTGELFL.

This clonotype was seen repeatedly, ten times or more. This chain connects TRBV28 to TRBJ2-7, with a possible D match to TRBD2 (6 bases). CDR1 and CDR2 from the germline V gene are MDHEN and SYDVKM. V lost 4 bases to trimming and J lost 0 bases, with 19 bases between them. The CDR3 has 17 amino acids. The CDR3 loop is CASSSYGPSGLSYEQYF. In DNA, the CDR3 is TGTGCCAGCAGTTCCTACGGACCCAGCGGGCTCTCCTACGAGCAGTACTTC.

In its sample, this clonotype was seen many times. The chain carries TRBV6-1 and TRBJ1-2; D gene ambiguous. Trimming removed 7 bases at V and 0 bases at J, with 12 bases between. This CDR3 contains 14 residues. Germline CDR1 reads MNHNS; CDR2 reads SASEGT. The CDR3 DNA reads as TGTGCCAGCAAGTTGACGGAGACTAACTATGGCTACACCTTC. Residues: CASKLTETNYGYTF.